Detailed here is one T cell receptor beta chain. The entry originates in a study of blood T cell repertoires in COVID-19. Trimming stripped 1 base from V and 12 bases from J, with 19 bases between. The CDR3 runs to 15 residues. Germline V lookup: CDR1 MGHRA, CDR2 YSYEKL. In the study's own analysis: By means of reference gene primer amplification, nucleated cell counts were estimated. The method was immunoSEQ multiplex PCR; TCRdb's version includes in-frame clones alone and lacks a portion of them. V, J and clone size were drawn from that table, and D and trimming were deduced from the DNA. The sample holds 250,000 to 400,000 clones, 88% seen once.

Sample: peripheral blood. The sequence came from a woman in her thirties with COVID-19, enrolled during active disease. The chain links TRBV4-1 to TRBJ1-5; a weak D match, TRBD1 (5 bases). The CDR3 nucleotides read TGCGCCAGCAGCCAAGGTCGACAGCTCACCCAGGGCCAGCATTTT. This sequence encodes CASSQGRQLTQGQHF.